This TCR beta chain came from a study of blood T cell repertoires in COVID-19. Germline trimming cut 3 bases from V and 3 bases from J; bases unmatched to any gene: 9. CDR1 and CDR2 (germline): LGHNA, YSLEER. This CDR3 has 19 amino acids. The protocol was immunoSEQ multiplex PCR, while the TCRdb copy is restricted to in-frame clones and leaves out a portion. The sample shows around 260,000 clones, over 75% of them seen only once. The clonotype originates from a woman in her twenties or thirties who had recovered from COVID-19. This chain uses TRBV4-3 with TRBJ2-2, with 14 bases fitting TRBD2. The specimen sequenced was PBMCs or T cells enriched from blood (not recorded which). The CDR3 sequence: CASSHTGTSGSSDTGELFF. Written as DNA, the CDR3 is TGCGCCAGCAGCCATACCGGGACTAGCGGGAGTAGTGACACCGGGGAGCTGTTTTTT.